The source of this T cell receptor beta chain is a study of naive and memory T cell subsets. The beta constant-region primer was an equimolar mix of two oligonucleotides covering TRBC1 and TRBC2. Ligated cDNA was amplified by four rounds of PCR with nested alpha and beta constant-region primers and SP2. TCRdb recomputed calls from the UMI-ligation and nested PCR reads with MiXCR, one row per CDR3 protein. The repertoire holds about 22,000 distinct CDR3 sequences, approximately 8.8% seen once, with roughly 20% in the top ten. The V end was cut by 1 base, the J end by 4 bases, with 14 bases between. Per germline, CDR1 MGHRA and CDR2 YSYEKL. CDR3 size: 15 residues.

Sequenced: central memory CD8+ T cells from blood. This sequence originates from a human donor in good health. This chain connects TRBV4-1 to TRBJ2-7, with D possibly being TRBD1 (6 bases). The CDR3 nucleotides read TGCGCCAGCAGCCAAGTTCTAGGGACACCGTACGAGCAGTACTTC. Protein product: CASSQVLGTPYEQYF.